The clone carrying this TCR beta chain came up once. Its antigen remains unidentified. This entry comes from a study of T-cell reconstitution after alpha-beta-depleted transplantation in children. The study's findings and limits: In some patients, recipient T cells and intrathymic progenitors surviving conditioning explained high day-60 diversity.

The germline gives CDR1 SGHTA, CDR2 FQGTGA. V lost 4 bases and J 5 bases, leaving 15 bases between the germline ends. This CDR3 spans 15 amino acids. The library targeted TCRbeta and was prepared with unique molecular identifiers. TCRdb analysed the PCR reads with MiXCR anew, one entry per CDR3 protein. The sample contains 800,000 to 1,000,000 distinct CDR3 sequences, around 30% of which appear only once. The sequencing used PBMCs, mostly from graft donor cells, collected 360 days after TCRalphabeta/CD19-depleted stem cell transplant. This chain links TRBV7-3 with TRBJ1-3; TRBD1 is a possible D gene (5 bases). The origin of this receptor is a boy younger than two who had a stem cell transplant for SCID, so the T cells may come from the graft donor. Written as DNA, the CDR3 is TGTGCCAGCAGCTCCAATGGGGACGCCCGAAACACCATATATTTT. Encoded protein: CASSSNGDARNTIYF. The complete variable domain, with remaining parts taken from reference TRBV7-3 and TRBJ1-3, reads GAGVSQTPSNKVTEKGKYVELRCDPISGHTALYWYRQSLGQGPEFLIYFQGTGAADDSGLPNDRFFAVRPEGSVSTLKIQRTERGDSAVYLCASSSNGDARNTIYFGEGSWLTVV.